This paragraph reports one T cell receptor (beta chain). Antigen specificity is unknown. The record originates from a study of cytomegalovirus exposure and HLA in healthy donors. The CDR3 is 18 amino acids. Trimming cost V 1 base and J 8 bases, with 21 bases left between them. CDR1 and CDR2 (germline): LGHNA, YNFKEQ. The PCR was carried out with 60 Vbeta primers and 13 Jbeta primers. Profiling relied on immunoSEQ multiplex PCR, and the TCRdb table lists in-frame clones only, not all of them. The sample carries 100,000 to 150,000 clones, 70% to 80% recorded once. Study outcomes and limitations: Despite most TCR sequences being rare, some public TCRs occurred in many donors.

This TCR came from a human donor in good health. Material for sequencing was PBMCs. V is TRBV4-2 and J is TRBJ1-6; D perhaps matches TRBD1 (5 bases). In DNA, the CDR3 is TGTGCCAGCAGCCAAGGGGGCCTGGCAGGCCCCCGGGATTCACCCCTCCACTTT. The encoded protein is CASSQGGLAGPRDSPLHF.